Listed here are 12 T cell receptor beta chains from one sample, sequenced in a study of blood T cell repertoires in COVID-19. Using immunoSEQ multiplex PCR, the repertoire was profiled, and TCRdb retains in-frame clones only, with some absent. The data show under 300,000 clones, about 87% seen once. The sequencing input was PBMCs or T cells enriched from blood (not recorded which). Receptors were obtained from a woman aged 50 to 60 who had recovered from COVID-19.

The J gene is TRBJ1-2, the V gene TRBV27; 7 nucleotides match TRBD1. The CDR3 length is 13 residues. The germline V gene has CDR1 MNHEY and CDR2 SMNVEV (reference sequence). V was clipped by 0 bases and J by 8 bases; unmatched bases: 3. The CDR3 DNA sequence: TGTGCCAGCAGTTTATCGACAGGGAGGGGCTACACCTTC. Protein product: CASSLSTGRGYTF.

CDR3 region: CSVEAGAEGTEAFF. The CDR3 region has the DNA TGCAGCGTTGAAGCAGGGGCCGAGGGGACTGAAGCTTTCTTT. V is TRBV29-1 and J is TRBJ1-1; TRBD1 might be the D (6 bases). The CDR3 contains 14 residues. The germline gives CDR1 SQVTM, CDR2 ANQGSEA. Trimming took 1 base from V and 5 from J, leaving 14 bases between them.

The V gene is TRBV30, the J gene TRBJ2-1, with 13 bases fitting TRBD2. CDR3 length: 16 residues. Per the germline V gene, CDR1 is GTSNPN and CDR2 is SVGIG (reference sequence). Germline trimming cut 0 bases from V and 11 bases from J; bases unmatched to any gene: 10. The CDR3 DNA reads as TGTGCCTGGAGTGTACAGTGGGGACTAGCGGGACGAAAGCAGTTCTTC. Translating it yields CAWSVQWGLAGRKQFF. The variable domain in full, with the rest retrieved from reference TRBV30 and TRBJ2-1, is SQTIHQWPATLVQPVGSPLSLECTVEGTSNPNLYWYRQAAGRGLQLLFYSVGIGQISSEVPQNLSASRPQDRQFILSSKKLLLSDSGFYLCAWSVQWGLAGRKQFFGPGTRLTVL.

This clone was seen a single time. The V call is TRBV28, the J call TRBJ2-5, with TRBD2 matching 7 bases. Germline lookup yields CDR1 MDHEN and CDR2 SYDVKM. Germline trimming cut 6 bases from V and 4 bases from J; bases unmatched to any gene: 5. There are 13 residues in the CDR3. The CDR3: CASRLTSLETQYF. For the CDR3, the DNA is TGTGCCAGCAGGTTGACTAGCCTAGAGACCCAGTACTTC.

The V gene is TRBV27, the J gene TRBJ1-3; D uncertain. The CDR3 runs 16 residues. Trimming removed 4 bases from V and 4 bases from J, with 17 bases in between. Germline assignment: CDR1 MNHEY and CDR2 SMNVEV (reference sequence). CDR3 nucleotides: TGTGCCAGCAGTTCTGCTTCGGGAGGAACGGGAAACACCATATATTTT. Translation: CASSSASGGTGNTIYF.

This rearrangement joins TRBV15 to TRBJ2-2; 9 bases agree with TRBD2. After removal of 3 bases from V and 7 bases from J, the junction contained 12 bases not matched to a gene. This CDR3 contains 17 residues. Germline CDR1 reads LNHNV; CDR2 reads YYDKDF (reference sequence). The CDR3 sequence is CATSSPKAGGPSGELFF. The CDR3, as DNA: TGTGCCACCAGCAGCCCTAAGGCGGGAGGGCCGAGCGGGGAGCTGTTTTTT. Variable domain in full (rest from reference TRBV15 and TRBJ2-2): DAMVIQNPRYQVTQFGKPVTLSCSQTLNHNVMYWYQQKSSQAPKLLFHYYDKDFNNEADTPDNFQSRRPNTSFCFLDIRSPGLGDTAMYLCATSSPKAGGPSGELFFGEGSRLTVL.

The count of this clone is one. The rearrangement links TRBV5-1 to TRBJ2-2; 7 bases match TRBD1. The germline CDR1 and CDR2 sequences are SGHRS and YFSETQ. The CDR3 spans 15 residues. The ends lost 4 bases at V and 0 bases at J; junction bases unmatched: 3. CDR3 sequence (DNA): TGCGCCAGCAGCCCAGGGACAGCGAACACCGGGGAGCTGTTTTTT. Amino acids: CASSPGTANTGELFF.

The V call is TRBV15, the J call TRBJ2-7; 9 bases agree with TRBD2. V shed 2 bases, J shed 4 bases, and the junction held 6 bases outside the gene matches. The CDR3 length is 15 residues. CDR1 LNHNV and CDR2 YYDKDF come from the germline V gene (reference sequence). As DNA, the CDR3 is TGTGCCACCAGCAGATATAGCGGGAGCCCATACGAGCAGTACTTC. Its translation: CATSRYSGSPYEQYF.

The chain combines TRBV27 with TRBJ1-2; 7 nucleotides match TRBD1. From germline, CDR1 is MNHEY and CDR2 SMNVEV (reference sequence). This CDR3 has 13 amino acids. V dropped 6 bases and J dropped 0; count of bases not matched to a gene: 1. This CDR3 is CASRQGANYGYTF. CDR3 DNA sequence: TGTGCCAGCAGGCAGGGGGCTAACTATGGCTACACCTTC.

CDR3 in DNA: TGTGCCAGCAGCCAAGAGGGGGGGGGCCGGTATGGCTACACCTTC. This translates into CASSQEGGGRYGYTF. This chain connects TRBV3-1 (or the pseudogene TRBV3-2) to TRBJ1-2, with TRBD1 as a possible D gene (6 bases). Germline CDR1 reads LGHDT; CDR2 reads YNNKEL (reference sequence). CDR3 length: 15 residues. The V and J ends lost 0 bases and 5 bases respectively, with 13 bases between them.

V is TRBV6-5 and J is TRBJ1-5; TRBD1 matches 7 bases. This CDR3 has 15 residues. Germline values: CDR1 MNHEY, CDR2 SVGAGI. With V trimmed by 7 bases and J by 1 base, 7 bases remained unmatched. CDR3 sequence (DNA): TGTGCCAGCAAGGCGAACAGGGGAAGCAATCAGCCCCAGCATTTT. Protein: CASKANRGSNQPQHF.

This clone was counted between two and nine times. At one end the junction does not follow the germline gene, possibly because of a read error. The V gene is TRBV7-2, the J gene TRBJ1-3, with 8 bases matching TRBD1. The germline CDR1 and CDR2 sequences are SGHTA and FQGNSA. The CDR3 length is 15 residues. The CDR3 nucleotides read TGTGCCAGCAGATTAGAGGCGACAGGGGTGTTTACCATATATTTT. Translating gives CASRLEATGVFTIYF.